This T cell receptor beta chain was recorded in a study of cytomegalovirus exposure and HLA in healthy donors. Findings and limits, study-wide: CMV serostatus was the only immune exposure information that was available. Cytomegalovirus-associated status was assigned to about 170 TCR beta chains. There were reportedly fewer N-insertions in an Asian-associated ancestry cluster than the roughly 670-donor mean, in a later analysis.

The PCR contained 60 Vbeta and 13 Jbeta primers. Assay: immunoSEQ multiplex PCR; the TCRdb copy retains only in-frame clones and omits some. The sample yields about 160,000 clones, around 79% seen once. V shed 1 base and J 3 bases; nucleotides not matched to a gene: 4. This CDR3 region has 14 residues. CDR1 and CDR2 from the germline V gene are SGHKS and YYEKEE (reference sequence). A remark on this clone: Its specificity is not known.

V gene TRBV5-5 combines with J gene TRBJ2-7; 7 bases align to TRBD1. Material for sequencing was PBMCs. The sequence was obtained from a woman in her 50s in good health and CMV-seropositive. Written as DNA, the CDR3 is TGTGCCAGCAGCTTGAGGACAGGATTCTACGAGCAGTACTTC. Protein: CASSLRTGFYEQYF.